This T cell receptor (beta chain) was captured in a study of cytomegalovirus exposure and HLA in healthy donors. Trimming took 8 bases from V and 5 from J; bases not matched to a gene: 14. The CDR3 runs to 15 residues. Germline V CDR1 and CDR2: MNHEY, SVGAGI. A multiplex PCR was run with 60 Vbeta primers and 13 Jbeta primers. Libraries were prepared by immunoSEQ multiplex PCR; TCRdb keeps only in-frame clonotypes and omits some of them. The data hold 120,000 to 150,000 clones, with roughly 73% observed a single time. This TCR was sampled from a human donor in good health. The chain has TRBV6-5 and TRBJ1-1, with 7 nucleotides matching TRBD1. The sequencing input was PBMCs. CDR3 sequence (DNA): TGTGCCAGCGTAGGACAGGCCCCAGGTAGGACTGAAGCTTTCTTT. Translation: CASVGQAPGRTEAFF.